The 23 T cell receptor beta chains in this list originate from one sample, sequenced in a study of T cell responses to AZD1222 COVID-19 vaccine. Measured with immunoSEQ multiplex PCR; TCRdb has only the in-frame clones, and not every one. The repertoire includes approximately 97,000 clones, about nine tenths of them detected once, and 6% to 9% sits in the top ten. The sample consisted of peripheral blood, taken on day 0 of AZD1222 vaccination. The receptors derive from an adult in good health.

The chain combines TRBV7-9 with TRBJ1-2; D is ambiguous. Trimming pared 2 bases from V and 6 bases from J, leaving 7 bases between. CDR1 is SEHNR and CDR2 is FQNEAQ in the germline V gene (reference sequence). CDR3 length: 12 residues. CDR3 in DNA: TGTGCCAGCAGCTTAAGTGACAATGGCTACACCTTC. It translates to CASSLSDNGYTF.

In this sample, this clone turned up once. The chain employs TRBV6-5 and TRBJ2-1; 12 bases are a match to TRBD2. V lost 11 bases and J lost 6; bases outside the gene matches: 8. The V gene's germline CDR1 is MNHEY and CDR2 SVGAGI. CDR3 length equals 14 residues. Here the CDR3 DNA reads TGTGCCGGAAAGACTAGCGGGAGAAGCAATGAGCAGTTCTTC. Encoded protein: CAGKTSGRSNEQFF.

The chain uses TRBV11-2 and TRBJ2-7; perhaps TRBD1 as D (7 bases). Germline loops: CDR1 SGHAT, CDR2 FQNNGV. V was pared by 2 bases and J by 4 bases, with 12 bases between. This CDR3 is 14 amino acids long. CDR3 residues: CASSLIQGGYEQYF. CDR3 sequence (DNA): TGTGCCAGCAGCTTAATTCAGGGGGGTTACGAGCAGTACTTC.

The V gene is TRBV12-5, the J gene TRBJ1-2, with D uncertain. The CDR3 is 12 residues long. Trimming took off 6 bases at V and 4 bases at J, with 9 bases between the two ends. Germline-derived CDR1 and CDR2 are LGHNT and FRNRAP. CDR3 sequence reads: CASGVGSYGYTF. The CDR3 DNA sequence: TGTGCTAGTGGGGTGGGGTCCTATGGCTACACCTTC.

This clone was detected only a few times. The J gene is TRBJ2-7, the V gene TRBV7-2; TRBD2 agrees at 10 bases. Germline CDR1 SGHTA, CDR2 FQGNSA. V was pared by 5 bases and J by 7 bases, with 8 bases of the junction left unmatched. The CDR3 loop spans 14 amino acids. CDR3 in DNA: TGTGCCAGCAGCCCCGGGGGGACTAGCGATGAGCAGTACTTC. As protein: CASSPGGTSDEQYF.

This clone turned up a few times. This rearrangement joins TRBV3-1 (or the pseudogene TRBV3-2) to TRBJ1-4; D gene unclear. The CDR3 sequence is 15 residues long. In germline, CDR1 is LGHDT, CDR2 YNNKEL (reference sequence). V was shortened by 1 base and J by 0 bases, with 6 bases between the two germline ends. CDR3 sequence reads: CASSQGPTTNEKLFF. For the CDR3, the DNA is TGTGCCAGCAGCCAAGGCCCCACAACTAATGAAAAACTGTTTTTT.

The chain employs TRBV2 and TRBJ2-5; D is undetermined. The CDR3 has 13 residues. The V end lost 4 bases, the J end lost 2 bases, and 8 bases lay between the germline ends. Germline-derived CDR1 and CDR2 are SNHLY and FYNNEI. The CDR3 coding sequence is TGTGCCAGCAGTGGTAGGGAACAAGAGACCCAGTACTTC. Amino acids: CASSGREQETQYF.

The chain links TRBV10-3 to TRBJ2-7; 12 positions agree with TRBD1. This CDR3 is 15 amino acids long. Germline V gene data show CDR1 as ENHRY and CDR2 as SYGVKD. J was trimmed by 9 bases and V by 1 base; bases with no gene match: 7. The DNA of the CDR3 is TGTGCCATCAGTGAGTTGGGACAGGGGGCGAGCGGGCAGTACTTC. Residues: CAISELGQGASGQYF.

The CDR3 DNA reads as TGCGCCAGCAGCTTGGTACAGGGCTCTGGAAACACCATATATTTT. As protein: CASSLVQGSGNTIYF. This chain links TRBV5-1 with TRBJ1-3; tentative D call: TRBD1 (6 bases). The CDR3 is 15 amino acids. The V gene lost 0 bases and the J gene lost 0 bases, with 7 bases spanning the gap. Germline CDR1 is SGHRS and CDR2 is YFSETQ.

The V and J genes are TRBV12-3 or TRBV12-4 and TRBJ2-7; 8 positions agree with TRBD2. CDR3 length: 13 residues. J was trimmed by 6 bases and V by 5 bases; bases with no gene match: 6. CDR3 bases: TGTGCCAGCAGTCCAGGCGGGAGGTTCGAGCAGTACTTC. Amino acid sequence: CASSPGGRFEQYF.

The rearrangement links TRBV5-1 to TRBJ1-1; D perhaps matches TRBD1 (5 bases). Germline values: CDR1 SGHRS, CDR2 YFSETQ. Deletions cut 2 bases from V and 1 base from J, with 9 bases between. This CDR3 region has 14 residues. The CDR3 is CASSLQVSNTEAFF. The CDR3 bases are TGCGCCAGCAGCTTACAGGTGTCGAACACTGAAGCTTTCTTT.

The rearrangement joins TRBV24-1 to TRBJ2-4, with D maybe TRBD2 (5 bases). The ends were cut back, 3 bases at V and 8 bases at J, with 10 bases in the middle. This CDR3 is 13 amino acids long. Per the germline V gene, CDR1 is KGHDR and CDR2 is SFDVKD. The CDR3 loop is CATSDPLGDIQYF. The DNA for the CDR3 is TGTGCCACCAGTGATCCCTTGGGAGACATTCAGTACTTC.

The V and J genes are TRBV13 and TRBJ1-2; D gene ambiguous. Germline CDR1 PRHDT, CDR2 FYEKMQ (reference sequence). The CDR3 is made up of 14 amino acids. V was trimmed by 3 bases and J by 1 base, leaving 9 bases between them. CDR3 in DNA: TGTGCCAGCAGCTTCGGACGGATTAACTATGGCTACACCTTC. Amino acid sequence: CASSFGRINYGYTF.

In DNA form, the CDR3 reads TGTGCTAGTGGTTCCTCTTATAGCGGGGAATCTAGCACAGATACGCAGTATTTT. Translated, it gives CASGSSYSGESSTDTQYF. This chain joins TRBV12-5 and TRBJ2-3, with 8 bases that match TRBD2. CDR1 is LGHNT and CDR2 is FRNRAP in the germline V gene. J was trimmed by 0 bases and V by 4 bases; bases with no gene match: 12. The CDR3 covers 18 residues.

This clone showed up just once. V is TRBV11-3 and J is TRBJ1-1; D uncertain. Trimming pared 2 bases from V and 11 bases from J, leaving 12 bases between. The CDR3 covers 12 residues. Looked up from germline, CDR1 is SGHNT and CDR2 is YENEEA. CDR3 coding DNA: TGTGCCAGCAGCTTACCCGGGAGTCGGGCTTTCTTT. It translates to CASSLPGSRAFF.

The CDR3 is CASGTGGGLYGYTF. For the CDR3, the DNA is TGTGCCAGCGGGACGGGGGGCGGCCTCTATGGCTACACCTTC. V and J are TRBV9 and TRBJ1-2; possibly TRBD1 for D (6 bases). The CDR3 loop spans 14 amino acids. V was cut by 7 bases and J by 4 bases, with 17 bases left in between. CDR1 and CDR2 from the germline V gene are SGDLS and YYNGEE.

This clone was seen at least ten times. The CDR3 spells CASSEAEDDEQFF. In nucleotides, the CDR3 is TGTGCCAGCAGTGAAGCAGAGGACGATGAGCAGTTCTTC. This chain uses TRBV2 with TRBJ2-1; D is unresolved. V was cut by 0 bases and J by 8 bases, with 8 bases left in between. Germline V gene sequence: CDR1 SNHLY, CDR2 FYNNEI. The CDR3 is 13 residues long.

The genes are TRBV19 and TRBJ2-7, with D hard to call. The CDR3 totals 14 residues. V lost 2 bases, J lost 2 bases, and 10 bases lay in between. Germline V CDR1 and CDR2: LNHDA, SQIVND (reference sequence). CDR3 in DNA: TGTGCCAGTAGTATATACGGCAGAACCTACGAGCAGTACTTC. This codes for CASSIYGRTYEQYF. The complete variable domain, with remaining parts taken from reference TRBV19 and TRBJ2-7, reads DGGITQSPKYLFRKEGQNVTLSCEQNLNHDAMYWYRQDPGQGLRLIYYSQIVNDFQKGDIAEGYSVSREKKESFPLTVTSAQKNPTAFYLCASSIYGRTYEQYFGPGTRLTVT.

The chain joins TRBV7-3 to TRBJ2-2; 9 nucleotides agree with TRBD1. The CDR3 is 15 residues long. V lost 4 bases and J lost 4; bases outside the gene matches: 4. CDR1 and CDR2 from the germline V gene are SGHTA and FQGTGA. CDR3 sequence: CASSYPGQGTGELFF. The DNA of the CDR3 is TGTGCCAGCAGCTACCCGGGACAGGGCACCGGGGAGCTGTTTTTT.

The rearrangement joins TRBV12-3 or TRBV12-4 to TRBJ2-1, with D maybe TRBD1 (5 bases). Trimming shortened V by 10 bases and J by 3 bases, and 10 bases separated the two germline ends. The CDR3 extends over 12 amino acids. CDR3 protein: CATSDNYNEQFF. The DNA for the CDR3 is TGTGCCACCTCGGACAACTACAATGAGCAGTTCTTC.

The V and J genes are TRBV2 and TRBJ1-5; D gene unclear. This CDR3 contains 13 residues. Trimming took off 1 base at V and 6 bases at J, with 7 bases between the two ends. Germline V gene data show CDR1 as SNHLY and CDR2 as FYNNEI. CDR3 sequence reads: CASSEEVGQPQHF. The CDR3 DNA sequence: TGTGCCAGCAGTGAAGAGGTTGGTCAGCCCCAGCATTTT.

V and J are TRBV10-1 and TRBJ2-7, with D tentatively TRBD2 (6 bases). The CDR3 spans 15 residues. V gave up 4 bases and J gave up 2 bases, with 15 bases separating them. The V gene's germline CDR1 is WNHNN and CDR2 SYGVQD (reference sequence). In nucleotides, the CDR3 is TGCGCCAGCAGTGCCGGGGGTTCTTTAACCTACGAGCAGTACTTC. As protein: CASSAGGSLTYEQYF.

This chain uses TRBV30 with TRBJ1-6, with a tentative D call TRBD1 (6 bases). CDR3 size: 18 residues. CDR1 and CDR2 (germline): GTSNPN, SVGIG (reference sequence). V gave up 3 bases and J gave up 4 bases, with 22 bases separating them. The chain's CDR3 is CAWRDGLGTPIYNSPLHF. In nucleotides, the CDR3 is TGTGCCTGGAGGGACGGCCTCGGGACACCCATTTATAATTCACCCCTCCACTTT.